This T cell receptor (beta chain) appears in the sequencing data of a study of Graves' ophthalmopathy and Graves' hyperthyroidism. Looked up from germline, CDR1 is MNHEY and CDR2 is SMNVEV (reference sequence). The CDR3 loop spans 16 amino acids. V shed 2 bases and J shed 0 bases, with 14 bases lying between them. Amplification from RNA transcripts yielded the TCR beta CDR3 regions. The authors performed first-round RT-PCR with HTBI primers and then a second-round multiplex PCR. Using its own MiXCR run on the multiplex PCR reads, TCRdb lists one record per CDR3 protein. This sample has about 400,000 distinct CDR3 sequences, with about 16% found just once.

The TCR originated in a woman between 18 and 29 years old with Graves' ophthalmopathy. The sequencing input was peripheral blood. The chain employs TRBV27 and TRBJ2-7; perhaps TRBD2 as D (5 bases). In DNA, the CDR3 is TGTGCCAGCAGTTTAAGTATATTGGGAGACTCCTACGAGCAGTACTTC. It encodes CASSLSILGDSYEQYF.